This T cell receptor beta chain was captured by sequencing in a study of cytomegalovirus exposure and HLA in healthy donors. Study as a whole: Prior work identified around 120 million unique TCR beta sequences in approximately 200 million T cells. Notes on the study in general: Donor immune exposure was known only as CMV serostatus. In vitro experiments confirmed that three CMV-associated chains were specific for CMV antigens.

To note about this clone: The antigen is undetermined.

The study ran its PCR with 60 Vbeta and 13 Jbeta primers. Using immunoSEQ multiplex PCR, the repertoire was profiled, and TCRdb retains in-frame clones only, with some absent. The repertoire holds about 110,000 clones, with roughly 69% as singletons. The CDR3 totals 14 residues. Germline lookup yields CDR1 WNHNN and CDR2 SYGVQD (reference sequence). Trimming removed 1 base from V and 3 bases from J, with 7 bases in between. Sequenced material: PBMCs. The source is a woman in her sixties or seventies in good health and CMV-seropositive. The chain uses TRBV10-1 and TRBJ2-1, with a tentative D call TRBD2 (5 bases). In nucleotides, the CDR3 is TGCGCCAGCAGTGAGTACGGGGTCTACAATGAGCAGTTCTTC. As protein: CASSEYGVYNEQFF.